This is a list of T cell receptor beta chains from one sample in a study of identical twins. A single record per CDR3 protein comes from TCRdb applying MiXCR to the 5' RACE reads. The top ten hold 7% to 8.5% of the sample, which has under 350,000 distinct CDR3 sequences, roughly 9% seen once. This same sample was also taken into another study, of yellow fever vaccine responses in identical twins.

Sequenced input: CD8+ T cells sorted from blood. The source is a young woman in good health. Each CDR3 is given with its conserved first and last residue. D genes are given only for firm matches. Clone size is not always given. Where it is, it says once, few, many or a class for expanded clones.

TRBJ2-7 | few | TRBV12-3/TRBV12-4 | - | TGTGCCAGCAGCCGGATTCTTTACGAGCAGTACTTC | CASSRILYEQYF
TRBJ2-5 | - | TRBV4-1 | TRBD2 | TGCGCCAGCAGCCAAGATCTTAGTGTCGGGACTAGCGGGAGGCCCCAAGAGACCCAGTACTTC | CASSQDLSVGTSGRPQETQYF
TRBJ2-2 | few | TRBV7-7 | - | TGTGCTAGCCAAGGGGGGGCTCCGGGTACCGGGGAGCTGTTTTTT | CASQGGAPGTGELFF
TRBJ2-5 | - | TRBV15 | - | TGTGCCACCAGCAGAGACCTAGGACAGATGCAAGAGACCCAGTACTTC | CATSRDLGQMQETQYF
TRBJ2-4 | - | TRBV7-6 | - | TGTGCCAGCAGCTTAGAACCGGGACTTCAAGGTGGCAAAAACATTCAGTACTTC | CASSLEPGLQGGKNIQYF
TRBJ1-1 | - | TRBV7-9 | - | TGTGCCAGCAGCTTAGCATCCACTGAAGCTTTCTTT | CASSLASTEAFF
TRBJ2-7 | many | TRBV12-3/TRBV12-4 | TRBD1 | TGTGCCAGCAGTTTGGGGACAGGGGGACGTTATTACGAGCAGTACTTC | CASSLGTGGRYYEQYF
TRBJ2-7 | few | TRBV4-3 | - | TGCGCCAGCAGCCAAGATCCGACTTTGGAGCAGTACTTC | CASSQDPTLEQYF
TRBJ2-7 | few | TRBV7-9 | TRBD2 | TGTGCCAGCAGCTTTGCGGGAGAGCATTACGAGCAGTACTTC | CASSFAGEHYEQYF
TRBJ2-5 | once | TRBV9 | TRBD2 | TGTGCCAGCACCGGTACTAGCGGGGGAGGAGAGACCCAGTACTTC | CASTGTSGGGETQYF
TRBJ2-1 | - | TRBV9 | - | TGTGCCAGCAAGGGCAGCTCCTACAATGAGCAGTTCTTC | CASKGSSYNEQFF
TRBJ2-5 | few | TRBV6-6 | - | TGTGCCAGCAGTGCCCCAAGCGAGACCCAGTACTTC | CASSAPSETQYF
TRBJ1-1 | many | TRBV12-3/TRBV12-4 | TRBD1 | TGTGCCAGCAGCCTACGCCCAGGGGGCAGGGACACTGAAGCTTTCTTT | CASSLRPGGRDTEAFF
TRBJ2-2 | - | TRBV20-1 | - | TGCAGTGCCCCCTCGATGAACACCGGGGAGCTGTTTTTT | CSAPSMNTGELFF
TRBJ2-6 | few | TRBV10-3 | TRBD1 | TGTGCCATCAGTGAGAGGGACAGACCCTCTGGGGCCAACGTCCTGACTTTC | CAISERDRPSGANVLTF
TRBJ2-3 | few | TRBV4-2 | - | TGTGCCAGCAGCCTGGACAGAGGATCAGATACGCAGTATTTT | CASSLDRGSDTQYF
TRBJ2-5 | - | TRBV9 | - | TGTGCCAGCAGCCGGACGCAAGAGACCCAGTACTTC | CASSRTQETQYF
TRBJ2-3 | - | TRBV27 | - | TGTGCCAGCAGCCGGTATTCTAGCACAGATACGCAGTATTTT | CASSRYSSTDTQYF
TRBJ2-7 | many | TRBV20-1 | - | TGCAGTGCTAGAGACCTTGAGGCGGAGACCTACGAGCAGTACTTC | CSARDLEAETYEQYF
TRBJ2-7 | few | TRBV2 | TRBD1 | TGTGCCGCAGGAAAGGACAGGGCATCCTACGAGCAGTACTTC | CAAGKDRASYEQYF
TRBJ1-6 | few | TRBV20-1 | TRBD1 | TGCAGTGCTTACACCAGGGACAGCTCCTATAATTCACCCCTCCACTTT | CSAYTRDSSYNSPLHF
TRBJ2-5 | few | TRBV3-1 | - | TGTGCCAGCAGCCCATGGGGGGCGGGAAGAGAGACCCAGTACTTC | CASSPWGAGRETQYF
TRBJ1-2 | few | TRBV3-1 | - | TGTGCCAGCAGCCAAGAGGTCGGACTTTCCCTGGACTATGGCTACACCTTC | CASSQEVGLSLDYGYTF
TRBJ2-7 | - | TRBV28 | TRBD2 | TGTGCCAGCACGAGCGGGAGGGATAACGAGCAGTACTTC | CASTSGRDNEQYF
TRBJ2-5 | few | TRBV20-1 | TRBD2 | TGCAGTGCTAGGGGACTAGACAGTCAAGAGACCCAGTACTTC | CSARGLDSQETQYF
TRBJ2-1 | few | TRBV28 | - | TGTGCCAGCAGTTTGTCACTAGGGAGCTCCTACAATGAGCAGTTCTTC | CASSLSLGSSYNEQFF
TRBJ2-5 | few | TRBV7-8 | - | TGTGCCAGCAGCTTAGAGGGATGGCAGGCCCAAGAGACCCAGTACTTC | CASSLEGWQAQETQYF
TRBJ2-1 | few | TRBV7-9 | TRBD1 | TGTGCCAGCAGCTCCATGGGGCGACAGGGGGCAGACAATGAGCAGTTCTTC | CASSSMGRQGADNEQFF
TRBJ2-3 | many | TRBV6-1 | - | TGTGCCAGCAGTGAACAAGGGCACACAGATACGCAGTATTTT | CASSEQGHTDTQYF
TRBJ2-7 | few | TRBV27 | - | TGTGCCAGCAGTTTTAAGGGTACCTACGAGCAGTACTTC | CASSFKGTYEQYF
TRBJ2-7 | - | TRBV27 | - | TGTGCCAGCAAAATCACCGGCGGGGACGAGCAGTACTTC | CASKITGGDEQYF
TRBJ2-7 | few | TRBV6-2/TRBV6-3 | - | TGTGCCAGCAACCTTGGACCAGTGAGCTCCTACGAGCAGTACTTC | CASNLGPVSSYEQYF
TRBJ2-7 | few | TRBV2 | TRBD1 | TGTGCCAGCAGTGAAGGACGGGACAGCAACTACGAGCAGTACTTC | CASSEGRDSNYEQYF
TRBJ2-3 | - | TRBV28 | - | TGTGCCAGCAGTTGGGACGCAGATACGCAGTATTTT | CASSWDADTQYF
TRBJ2-3 | - | TRBV6-2/TRBV6-3 | - | TGTGCCAGCAGTGACCCTGAGGGCTGGACCCTTGTGGATACGCAGTATTTT | CASSDPEGWTLVDTQYF
TRBJ2-7 | few | TRBV10-1 | - | TGCGCCAGCAGTGATGAGCAGGGGCGGGTTGACGAGCAGTACTTC | CASSDEQGRVDEQYF
TRBJ2-7 | - | TRBV29-1 | TRBD1 | TGCAGCGTTGACTGGGGGACAGACTACGAGCAGTACTTC | CSVDWGTDYEQYF
TRBJ2-1 | many | TRBV29-1 | TRBD2 | TGCAGCTCGGAGGAGGGCGGGAGGATGGATGAGCAGTTCTTC | CSSEEGGRMDEQFF
TRBJ2-2 | few | TRBV6-2/TRBV6-3 | TRBD1 | TGTGCCAGCAGCCCCGGGACAGGGGGATATTTCACCGGGGAGCTGTTTTTT | CASSPGTGGYFTGELFF
TRBJ2-1 | - | TRBV20-1 | - | TGCAGTGCGCACGCGGGGCCCACCTACAATGAGCAGTTCTTC | CSAHAGPTYNEQFF
TRBJ2-5 | many | TRBV7-2 | TRBD1 | TGTGCCAGCCCTTGGGGACAGACACAAGAGACCCAGTACTTC | CASPWGQTQETQYF
TRBJ2-1 | few | TRBV24-1 | TRBD1 | TGTGCCACCAGTGAGCAAGGACAGGGGTCTCAATACAATGAGCAGTTCTTC | CATSEQGQGSQYNEQFF
TRBJ2-7 | - | TRBV20-1 | - | TGCAGTGCTAGAGATCGGACTTCTTACGAGCAGTACTTC | CSARDRTSYEQYF
TRBJ1-5 | many | TRBV6-1 | - | TGTGCCAGCAGTGAAGAGGATTGGGGTAATCAGCCCCAGCATTTT | CASSEEDWGNQPQHF
TRBJ1-4 | few | TRBV9 | - | TGTGCCAGCAGCGTAGAGGGGTCAATAAATGAAAAACTGTTTTTT | CASSVEGSINEKLFF
TRBJ2-7 | - | TRBV27 | - | TGTGCCAGCAGTTTGTCCCCCGGGACTCTGATTGTAGAGCAGTACTTC | CASSLSPGTLIVEQYF
TRBJ2-7 | many | TRBV12-3/TRBV12-4 | - | TGTGCCAGCAGTTCCCGGGACAACACCTACGAGCAGTACTTC | CASSSRDNTYEQYF